The 6 T cell receptor beta chains presented below share a single source sample, sequenced in a study of cytomegalovirus exposure and HLA in healthy donors. PCR employed 60 Vbeta and 13 Jbeta primers. The method was immunoSEQ multiplex PCR; TCRdb's version includes in-frame clones alone and lacks a portion of them. The top ten hold more than 1.5% of the sample, which has some 190,000 clones, about four fifths seen once. Sequenced input: PBMCs. The receptors were gathered from a man aged 35-49 years in good health and CMV-seropositive.

The chain combines TRBV5-1 with TRBJ1-5, with a weak D call TRBD1 (5 bases). V was clipped by 0 bases and J by 0 bases, with 7 bases between them. The CDR3 spans 15 residues. Germline CDR1 is SGHRS and CDR2 is YFSETQ. The CDR3 is CASSLGQYSNQPQHF. The CDR3 nucleotides are TGCGCCAGCAGCTTGGGACAGTATAGCAATCAGCCCCAGCATTTT.

The rearrangement links TRBV19 to TRBJ2-3; D ambiguous. The CDR3 contains 15 residues. Per the germline V gene, CDR1 is LNHDA and CDR2 is SQIVND (reference sequence). V shed 5 bases and J shed 3 bases, with 15 bases lying between them. CDR3 in amino acids: CASSGEDSRTDTQYF. The CDR3 coding sequence is TGTGCCAGTAGTGGAGAGGATAGTCGGACAGATACGCAGTATTTT.

The chain has TRBV28 and TRBJ2-5; TRBD2 might be the D (6 bases). The CDR3 runs to 13 residues. The V and J ends lost 11 bases and 0 bases respectively, with 13 bases between them. Germline V CDR1 and CDR2: MDHEN, SYDVKM. CDR3 sequence: CASRRADQETQYF. The CDR3 DNA is TGTGCCTCGCGGAGGGCCGACCAAGAGACCCAGTACTTC.

V and J are TRBV10-2 and TRBJ2-2; 7 nucleotides align to TRBD1. The CDR3 sequence is 15 residues long. The ends lost 6 bases at V and 5 bases at J; junction bases unmatched: 9. Per germline, CDR1 WSHSY and CDR2 SAAADI. CDR3 bases: TGCGCCAGCAGGGAGACAGGGAAAATAACCGGGGAGCTGTTTTTT. The encoded protein is CASRETGKITGELFF.

The V gene is TRBV6-5, the J gene TRBJ1-4; 7 nucleotides agree with TRBD1. This CDR3 comprises 15 residues. The germline CDR1 and CDR2 sequences are MNHEY and SVGAGI. V shed 2 bases and J 5 bases; nucleotides not matched to a gene: 5. In nucleotides, the CDR3 is TGTGCCAGCAGTTACCGACAGGGCTCGAATGAAAAACTGTTTTTT. It yields the protein CASSYRQGSNEKLFF.

CDR3 sequence: CASSAGVPIQPQHF. The CDR3 DNA follows: TGTGCCAGCAGCGCGGGGGTACCAATCCAGCCCCAGCATTTT. The rearrangement joins TRBV2 to TRBJ1-5; weak D call: TRBD1 (5 bases). This CDR3 comprises 14 residues. Deletions cut 6 bases from V and 7 bases from J, with 16 bases between. Germline CDR1 and CDR2: SNHLY and FYNNEI.